The present T cell receptor (beta chain) was sequenced within a study of cytomegalovirus exposure and HLA in healthy donors. The CDR3 runs to 17 residues. Germline V gives CDR1 KGHSY, CDR2 FQNENV. V was clipped by 1 base and J by 0 bases, with 15 bases between them. Both 60 Vbeta primers and 13 Jbeta primers went into the PCR. Profiling relied on immunoSEQ multiplex PCR, and the TCRdb table lists in-frame clones only, not all of them. The sample comprises around 130,000 clones, approximately 75% of which are singletons, and less than 6.5% rests with the top ten. This clonotype was obtained from a woman between 35 and 50 years old in good health and CMV-seropositive. Sequences were obtained from PBMCs. The rearrangement joins TRBV16 to TRBJ1-1; no clear D gene. The CDR3, as DNA: TGTGCCAGCAGCCAATTGGCGTCGGGGTCCATGAACACTGAAGCTTTCTTT. Its translation is CASSQLASGSMNTEAFF.